This T cell receptor (beta chain) was captured by sequencing in a study of cytomegalovirus exposure and HLA in healthy donors. PCR amplification relied on 60 Vbeta primers (plus 13 Jbeta primers). Assay used: immunoSEQ multiplex PCR; TCRdb lists only in-frame clones, some missing. The sample shows some 170,000 clones, around nine tenths of them seen only once. Study conclusions and caveats: Rarity marked most TCR sequences, yet some public TCRs occurred in many donors.

The CDR3 loop spans 11 amino acids. The germline gives CDR1 SGHDN, CDR2 FVKESK. Concerning this clone itself: The antigen is undetermined.

This TCR was sampled from a woman aged 25-40 years in good health and CMV-seronegative. J is TRBJ2-5 and V is TRBV14; no definite D call. The J call may be faulty, since TRBJ2-7 better matches the DNA end. The specimen was PBMCs. DNA of the CDR3: TGTGCCAGCAGTCATACGTACGAGCAGTACTTC. Protein product: CASSHTYEQYF.